This T cell receptor beta chain emerged from a study of tissue T cells after allogeneic stem cell transplantation. The CDR3 is made up of 15 amino acids. Germline V gives CDR1 SGHAT, CDR2 FQNNGV. V gave up 5 bases and J gave up 5 bases, with 18 bases separating them. A note on this clone: What it binds is not known.

Data came from immunoSEQ multiplex PCR; TCRdb stores just in-frame clones and leaves some out. This table has 25,000 or so clones, roughly nine tenths appearing once. Overall study findings and caveats: Anatomically similar tissues had similar TCR repertoires within each patient.

This receptor was obtained from a male donor aged 60 or over who later had graft-versus-host disease after an allogeneic stem cell transplant. The chain recombines TRBV11-2 with TRBJ2-5; D call uncertain. The source material was blood, sampled before transplantation. The CDR3 DNA reads TGTGCCAGCAGCCGCCGCCGGCTAGGGATGGAGACCCAGTACTTC. Amino acid sequence: CASSRRRLGMETQYF.